This is a list of T cell receptor beta chains from one sample in a study of T cell repertoires in cytomegalovirus infection. Their antigens remain unidentified. TCRdb recomputed calls from the reads with MiXCR, one row per CDR3 protein. The sample shows about 740,000 distinct CDR3 sequences, around 32% of them seen only once. Sequences were derived from cultured PBMCs, sampled from culture after CMV antigen stimulation. Receptors originate from a human donor in good health (CMV status not recorded). Some clones in this sample may be carry-over from other donors' samples. Both conserved end residues are part of each CDR3. The order of the fields is J gene, clone size, D gene, V gene, CDR3 DNA, CDR3 protein. A D gene is named only where the DNA matches it firmly. Only some rows state a clone size, as once, few, many or a class for expanded clones.

TRBJ2-3 - TRBD2 TRBV20-1 TGCAGTGCTAGAGGTCTAGCGGGGGCAGATACGCAGTATTTT CSARGLAGADTQYF
TRBJ2-5 - - TRBV20-1 TGCAGTGCTAGAGAGGGCTATCAAGAGACCCAGTACTTC CSAREGYQETQYF
TRBJ1-2 - - TRBV29-1 TGCAGCGTCCCCGGGCAGGGCTCTTATGGCTACACCTTC CSVPGQGSYGYTF
TRBJ2-5 - - TRBV7-6 TGTGCCAGCAGCAGGGAAGGACACCAAGAGACCCAGTACTTC CASSREGHQETQYF
TRBJ2-1 few - TRBV19 TGTGCCAGTAGTGGAGCAGACCCTACGGGATACAATGAGCAGTTCTTC CASSGADPTGYNEQFF
TRBJ2-7 - TRBD2 TRBV20-1 TGCAGTGCTCAACGACCGACTAGCGGGTCGTACGAGCAGTACTTC CSAQRPTSGSYEQYF
TRBJ2-5 - TRBD1 TRBV7-6 TGTGCCAGCAGCTTAACCGGGACAGGGCATGGAGAGACCCAGTACTTC CASSLTGTGHGETQYF
TRBJ2-3 few - TRBV11-2 TGTGCCAGCAGCCGCGCGAGAAGCACAGATACGCAGTATTTT CASSRARSTDTQYF
TRBJ2-4 few - TRBV6-8 TGTGCCAGCAGTTACCGAGGAAGATTAGCCAAAAACATTCAGTACTTC CASSYRGRLAKNIQYF
TRBJ1-6 few - TRBV20-1 TGCAGTGCTCCGGGCAGGCTCCTGAGCTCCTATAATTCACCCCTCCACTTT CSAPGRLLSSYNSPLHF
TRBJ2-7 - TRBD2 TRBV7-2 TGTGCCAGCAGCCCGGCGGCTAGCGGCGTTTACGAGCAGTACTTC CASSPAASGVYEQYF
TRBJ1-1 few TRBD1 TRBV19 TGTGCCAGTAGTGGGACAGGGATTGACACTGAAGCTTTCTTT CASSGTGIDTEAFF
TRBJ2-5 few - TRBV7-2 TGTGCCAGCAGCTTGGGGAGGTTCCAAGAGACCCAGTACTTC CASSLGRFQETQYF
TRBJ1-5 few TRBD1 TRBV12-3/TRBV12-4 TGTGCCAGCAGCGGACAGGGTTTTCAGCCCCAGCATTTT CASSGQGFQPQHF
TRBJ2-1 few - TRBV12-5 TGTGCTAGTGGTTCCCCCCCGCTAGCTGCGAATGAGCAGTTCTTC CASGSPPLAANEQFF
TRBJ2-5 - TRBD1 TRBV19 TGTGCCAGTCGGCGGATGACAGGGACACAAGAGACCCAGTACTTC CASRRMTGTQETQYF
TRBJ1-6 few - TRBV7-2 TGTGCCAGCAGGGAAGTAAGCTCCTATAATTCACCCCTCCACTTT CASREVSSYNSPLHF
TRBJ2-3 - - TRBV27 TGTGCCAGCAGTTTAGGGGGAAGGGGCTCAGATACGCAGTATTTT CASSLGGRGSDTQYF
TRBJ2-7 - - TRBV30 TGTGCCTTATCCGGGACAATAAATCTCGGGCAGTACTTC CALSGTINLGQYF
TRBJ2-3 - TRBD1 TRBV20-1 TGCAGTGCTATTCCGGGACAGGGCACAGATACGCAGTATTTT CSAIPGQGTDTQYF
TRBJ2-7 - - TRBV5-5 TGTGCCAGCAGCTTTTTGGGGATGGCTCGCCACGAGCAGTACTTC CASSFLGMARHEQYF
TRBJ1-3 - - TRBV25-1 TGTGCCAGCTCCCCGGGATGGGGAAACACCATATATTTT CASSPGWGNTIYF
TRBJ1-1 - - TRBV20-1 TGCAGTGCTAGCCCCGCTGGGATGAACACTGAAGCTTTCTTT CSASPAGMNTEAFF
TRBJ2-4 few TRBD2 TRBV28 TGTGCCACCCTAGCGGGGGATGATCTAGCCAAAAACATTCAGTACTTC CATLAGDDLAKNIQYF
TRBJ2-7 - - TRBV27 TGTGCCAGCAAGCCAAGGGCAGCTAGCTCCTACGAGCAGTACTTC CASKPRAASSYEQYF
TRBJ2-1 few TRBD2 TRBV2 TGTGCCAGCAGTTTCTGGACTAGCGGGGGCGATTCGAGCTCCTACAATGAGCAGTTCTTC CASSFWTSGGDSSSYNEQFF
TRBJ1-2 once - TRBV13 TGTGCCAGCCGCCCTCCCGGGCAGGGGATAAACGGCTACACCTTC CASRPPGQGINGYTF
TRBJ1-1 few - TRBV6-1 TGTGCCAGCAGCCAACCCCTTGCGGGCAGGGGATTCGCTGAAGCTTTCTTT CASSQPLAGRGFAEAFF
TRBJ2-4 once TRBD2 TRBV5-1 TGCGCCAGCAGCGTACTAGCGGGGTCGGTCAAAAACATTCAGTACTTC CASSVLAGSVKNIQYF